A selection of T cell receptor beta chains follows, all from one sample in a study of T cells expressing NK-cell markers. TCRdb reprocessed the 5' RACE reads and keeps a single row for each CDR3 protein, giving no DNA. The sample totals under 500,000 distinct CDR3 sequences; its top ten clones hold 7.3%. The sequenced material came from blood T cells: a sorted CD56 or NKG2C T cell subset, CD4+ or CD8+ T cells, or bulk PBMC T cells (not recorded which). These receptors came from a woman between 18 and 70 years old in good health. The CDR3 runs from the conserved cysteine through the conserved F or W. Fields, in order: J gene, V gene, CDR3 length, CDR3 protein.

>TRBJ2-1|TRBV20-1|11
CSALGGNEQFF
>TRBJ1-1|TRBV6-6|12
CASGPRNTEAFF
>TRBJ2-5|TRBV7-2|14
CASSYAAIQETQYF
>TRBJ2-5|TRBV10-3|16
CAISDYRPRGAETQYF
>TRBJ2-1|TRBV4-3|16
CASSQVGLAGVFEQFF
>TRBJ2-3|TRBV11-2|14
CASSKGTSTDTQYF
>TRBJ2-1|TRBV20-1|14
CSTPPRLMYNEQFF
>TRBJ1-5|TRBV2|14
CASRGTASNQPQHF
>TRBJ1-5|TRBV18|13
CASSPYREAPQHF
>TRBJ1-2|TRBV20-1|13
CSALGTLSYGYTF
>TRBJ2-5|TRBV9|14
CASSVGLVQETQYF